A selection of T cell receptor beta chains follows, all from one sample in a study of glioma-infiltrating T cells after dendritic cell vaccination. Sequenced by immunoSEQ multiplex PCR; TCRdb stores in-frame clones only, minus some. The sample has roughly 100,000 clones; nearly 90% are singletons. The specimen was blood, collected after dendritic cell vaccination. These receptors were taken from a human donor with glioblastoma. The CDR3 runs from the conserved cysteine through the conserved F or W. Each record gives: CDR3 DNA, CDR3 protein, V gene, D gene, J gene, clone size. The D gene is left open where the match is weak. Clone size is not always given. Where it is, it says once, few, many or a class for expanded clones.

TGTGCCAGCAGTGAAGACCAGGGGGCTGGTGGCGGGGAGCTGTTTTTT CASSEDQGAGGGELFF TRBV2 TRBD1 TRBJ2-2 once
TGTGCCATCAGTACCCGGGACAGGGGACAGGGGGGCAATGAGCAGTTCTTC CAISTRDRGQGGNEQFF TRBV10-3 TRBD1 TRBJ2-1 .
TGTGCCAGCAGCTCAGGGTCTTCAAGGGGCAATGAGCAGTTCTTC CASSSGSSRGNEQFF TRBV9 . TRBJ2-1 .
TGTGCCAGCAGCACTAGCGGCAGTAGCTCCTACAATGAGCAGTTCTTC CASSTSGSSSYNEQFF TRBV11-3 TRBD2 TRBJ2-1 .
TGTGCCAGCATAAGATATGGGACAGATAAGAACACTGAAGCTTTCTTT CASIRYGTDKNTEAFF TRBV5-6 TRBD1 TRBJ1-1 .
TGTGCCAGCAGAGGGGAGGTAGCGGGAACCGGGGAGCTGTTTTTT CASRGEVAGTGELFF TRBV7-3 TRBD2 TRBJ2-2 .
TGTGCCAGCAGTGAAACAGGGCGGAACACTGAAGCTTTCTTT CASSETGRNTEAFF TRBV6-1 . TRBJ1-1 .
TGTGCCAGCAGGCACGACGGGGTTACTAATGAAAAACTGTTTTTT CASRHDGVTNEKLFF TRBV6-1 . TRBJ1-4 .
TGTGCCAGCGGGGCCGGGTTCTTC CASGAGFF TRBV6-1 . TRBJ2-1 .
TGTGCCAGCAGCCAGGGGGGCCGCACTGAAGCTTTCTTT CASSQGGRTEAFF TRBV25-1 TRBD1 TRBJ1-1 .
TGCGCCAGCAGCCCAGGGGGGAACTATGGCTACACCTTC CASSPGGNYGYTF TRBV5-1 TRBD1 TRBJ1-2 once
TGTGCCAGCAGCAAACAGGGTGGGGGCTATGGCTACACCTTC CASSKQGGGYGYTF TRBV9 . TRBJ1-2 .
TGTGCCAGCACTCGGAACACCGAGGCCTACGAGCAGTACTTC CASTRNTEAYEQYF TRBV6-1 . TRBJ2-7 .
TGTGCTTATAGGAGCGGGGGGAGAGATGAGCAGTTCTTC CAYRSGGRDEQFF TRBV6-1 TRBD2 TRBJ2-1 once
TGTGCCAGCAGTTTATCGGGGGCCACTGAAGCTTTCTTT CASSLSGATEAFF TRBV27 . TRBJ1-1 .
TGTGCCAGCGCAGGGACTAGCGCTGAGACCCAGTACTTC CASAGTSAETQYF TRBV19 TRBD2 TRBJ2-5 .
TGTGCCAGTAGGCACAGGGGAGGACCTCAAGAGACCCAGTACTTC CASRHRGGPQETQYF TRBV19 . TRBJ2-5 .
TGTGCCAGCGGACGACAGGGTAGCTCCTACGAGCAGTACTTC CASGRQGSSYEQYF TRBV27 TRBD1 TRBJ2-7 .
TGTGCCAGCAGTTACTCGGACAGCTGGCGCAATCAGCCCCAGCATTTT CASSYSDSWRNQPQHF TRBV6-6 . TRBJ1-5 .
TGTGCCAGCAGTGAAGGGCAGATGAACACTGAAGCTTTCTTT CASSEGQMNTEAFF TRBV6-1 . TRBJ1-1 few
TGTGCCAGTGGGAGGGGCATTGAAGCTTTCTTT CASGRGIEAFF TRBV6-1 . TRBJ1-1 .
TGTGCCTGGAGTGTAAACAGGGTTTGGGAGCAGTACTTC CAWSVNRVWEQYF TRBV30 . TRBJ2-7 .
TGTGCCAGCAGCTCACGGACTAGCGGGGCCCCCAGTGAGCAGTTCTTC CASSSRTSGAPSEQFF TRBV7-3 TRBD2 TRBJ2-1 .
TGTGCCAGCAGCCCGAGGACAGCCTACGAGCAGTACTTC CASSPRTAYEQYF TRBV13 . TRBJ2-7 .
TGTGCCATCAGTGGGAGTCTTGCGGGAGTGGCCGGGGAGCTGTTTTTT CAISGSLAGVAGELFF TRBV10-3 TRBD2 TRBJ2-2 .
TGTGCCAGCAGTAACAGGGGTGGCAATCAGCCCCAGCATTTT CASSNRGGNQPQHF TRBV2 TRBD1 TRBJ1-5 .
TGTGCCAGCAGTAAGACAGTCTCTGGGGCCAACGTCCTGACTTTC CASSKTVSGANVLTF TRBV25-1 . TRBJ2-6 few
TGCGCCAGCAGCCCCGACACCTTAGGGCAGTTCTTC CASSPDTLGQFF TRBV5-1 . TRBJ2-1 .
TGCGCCAGCAGCACACAGGTTCGCTCTGGAAACACCATATATTTT CASSTQVRSGNTIYF TRBV4-1 . TRBJ1-3 .
TGTGCCAGCAGCGCGGGACTAGCGGGAGCCTCCTACAATGAGCAGTTCTTC CASSAGLAGASYNEQFF TRBV5-4 TRBD2 TRBJ2-1 .
TGTGCCAGCAGCTTAGCCGGACAGGGGGCAGATGGCTACACCTTC CASSLAGQGADGYTF TRBV11-2 TRBD1 TRBJ1-2 .
TGCGCCAGCAGCGAGGCCGGGACAACCTCCTACGAGCAGTACTTC CASSEAGTTSYEQYF TRBV5-1 . TRBJ2-7 .
TGTGCCAGCAGTCGTGGGACAGGGTTAGGAAACACCATATATTTT CASSRGTGLGNTIYF TRBV6-5 TRBD1 TRBJ1-3 .
TGCGCCAGCAGCCAAGACAGGGTTGGCGGCTACACCTTC CASSQDRVGGYTF TRBV4-1 . TRBJ1-2 .
TGTGCCAGCAGCGGTGACAGTACAACCTACGAGCAGTACTTC CASSGDSTTYEQYF TRBV2 . TRBJ2-7 .
TGTGCCAGCTCATCAGACAGGATGAACACTGAAGCTTTCTTT CASSSDRMNTEAFF TRBV18 . TRBJ1-1 .
TGCGCCAGCAGCATCAGGACAGGGGCTCAATACGAGCAGTACTTC CASSIRTGAQYEQYF TRBV5-1 TRBD1 TRBJ2-7 .
TGTGCCAGCAGCCCCTCGGGACTCACCCACAATGAGCAGTTCTTC CASSPSGLTHNEQFF TRBV7-2 . TRBJ2-1 .
TGTGCCAGCAGTTTTTGGACAGGGGGCGCGGAAACCTCTGGGGCCAACGTCCTGACTTTC CASSFWTGGAETSGANVLTF TRBV27 TRBD1 TRBJ2-6 .
TGTGCCAGCAGCCAAAGCCTAGCGGGCCTAAACTCCTACAATGAGCAGTTCTTC CASSQSLAGLNSYNEQFF TRBV4-2 TRBD2 TRBJ2-1 .
TGTGCCAGTAGTCCCTCGGGCCGAAGGGGGGGAACCGGGGAGCTGTTTTTT CASSPSGRRGGTGELFF TRBV19 . TRBJ2-2 .